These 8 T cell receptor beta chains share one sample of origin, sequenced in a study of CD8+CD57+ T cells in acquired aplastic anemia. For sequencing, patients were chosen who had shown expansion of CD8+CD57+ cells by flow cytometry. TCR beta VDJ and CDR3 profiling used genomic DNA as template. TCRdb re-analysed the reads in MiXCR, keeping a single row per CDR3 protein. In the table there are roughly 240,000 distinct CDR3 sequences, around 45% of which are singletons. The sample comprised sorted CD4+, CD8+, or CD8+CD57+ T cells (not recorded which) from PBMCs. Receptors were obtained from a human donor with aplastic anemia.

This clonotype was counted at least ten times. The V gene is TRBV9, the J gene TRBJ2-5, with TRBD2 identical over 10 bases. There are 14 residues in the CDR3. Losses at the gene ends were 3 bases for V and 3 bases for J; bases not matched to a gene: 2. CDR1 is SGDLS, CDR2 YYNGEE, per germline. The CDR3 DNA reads TGTGCCAGCAGCGGAAGCGGGAGGGAAGAGACCCAGTACTTC. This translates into CASSGSGREETQYF.

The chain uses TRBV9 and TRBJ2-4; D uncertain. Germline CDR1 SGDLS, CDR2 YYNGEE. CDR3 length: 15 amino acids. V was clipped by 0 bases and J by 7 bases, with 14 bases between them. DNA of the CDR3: TGTGCCAGCAGCGTAGTAGTGGTCAGGTGGAACATTCAGTACTTC. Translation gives CASSVVVVRWNIQYF.

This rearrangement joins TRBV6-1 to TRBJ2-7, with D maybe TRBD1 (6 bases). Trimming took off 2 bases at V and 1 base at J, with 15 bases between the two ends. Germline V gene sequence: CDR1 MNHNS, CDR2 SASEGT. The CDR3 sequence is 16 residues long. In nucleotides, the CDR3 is TGTGCCAGCAGTGAATATGGAGGAGGACAGTCCTACGAGCAGTACTTC. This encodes CASSEYGGGQSYEQYF.

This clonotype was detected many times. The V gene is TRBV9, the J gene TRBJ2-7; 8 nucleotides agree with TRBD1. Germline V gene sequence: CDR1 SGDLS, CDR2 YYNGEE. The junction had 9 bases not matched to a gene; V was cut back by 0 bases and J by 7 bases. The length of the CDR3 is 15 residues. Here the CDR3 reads CASSVGARGLGEQYF. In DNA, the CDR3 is TGTGCCAGCAGCGTAGGGGCCAGGGGGCTAGGGGAGCAGTACTTC.

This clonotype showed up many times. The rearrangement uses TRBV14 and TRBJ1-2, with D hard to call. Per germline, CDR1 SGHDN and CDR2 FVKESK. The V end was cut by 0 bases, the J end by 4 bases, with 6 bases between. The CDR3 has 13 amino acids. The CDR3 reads CASSQDTLYGYTF. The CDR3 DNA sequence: TGTGCCAGCAGCCAAGATACCCTCTATGGCTACACCTTC.

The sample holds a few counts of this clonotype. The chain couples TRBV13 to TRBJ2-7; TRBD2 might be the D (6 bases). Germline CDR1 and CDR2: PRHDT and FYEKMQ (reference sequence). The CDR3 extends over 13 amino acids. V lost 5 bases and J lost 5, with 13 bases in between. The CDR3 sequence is CASSKDWGDEQYF. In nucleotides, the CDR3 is TGTGCCAGCAGCAAGGACTGGGGGGACGAGCAGTACTTC.

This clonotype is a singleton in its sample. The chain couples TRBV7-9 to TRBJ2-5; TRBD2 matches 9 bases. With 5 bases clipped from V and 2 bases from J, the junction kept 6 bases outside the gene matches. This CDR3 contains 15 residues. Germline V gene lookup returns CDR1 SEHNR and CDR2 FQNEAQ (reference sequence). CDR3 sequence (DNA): TGTGCCAGCAGCAGAGCGGGGGGACATCAAGAGACCCAGTACTTC. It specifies CASSRAGGHQETQYF.

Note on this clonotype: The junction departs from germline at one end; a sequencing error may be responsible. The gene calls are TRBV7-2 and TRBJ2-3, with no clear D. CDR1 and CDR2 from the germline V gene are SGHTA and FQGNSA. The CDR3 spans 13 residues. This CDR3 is CASSLAHRDTQYF. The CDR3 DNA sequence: TGTGCTAGCAGCTTAGCACACAGAGATACGCAGTATTTT.